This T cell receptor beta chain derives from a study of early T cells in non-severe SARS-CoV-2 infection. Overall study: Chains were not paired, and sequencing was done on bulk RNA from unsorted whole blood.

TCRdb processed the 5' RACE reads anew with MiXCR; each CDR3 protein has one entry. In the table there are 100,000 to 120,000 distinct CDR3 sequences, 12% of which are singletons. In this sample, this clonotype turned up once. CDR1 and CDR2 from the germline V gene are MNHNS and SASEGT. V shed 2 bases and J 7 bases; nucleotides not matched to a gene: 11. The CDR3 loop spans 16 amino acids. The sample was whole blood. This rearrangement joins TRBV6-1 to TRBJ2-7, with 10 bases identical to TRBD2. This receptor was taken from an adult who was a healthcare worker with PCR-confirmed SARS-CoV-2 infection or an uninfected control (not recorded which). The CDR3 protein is CASSELGAGGPWEQYF. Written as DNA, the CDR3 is TGTGCCAGCAGTGAATTGGGAGCGGGAGGGCCATGGGAGCAGTACTTC.